Presented here are 10 T cell receptor beta chains from one specimen sequenced in a study of cytomegalovirus exposure and HLA in healthy donors. The PCR had 60 Vbeta and 13 Jbeta primers. Using immunoSEQ multiplex PCR, the repertoire was profiled, and TCRdb retains in-frame clones only, with some absent. The sample carries some 120,000 clones, roughly 74% recorded once. Sequencing used PBMCs. Receptor source: a man aged 40-55 years in good health and CMV-seropositive.

This chain connects TRBV29-1 to TRBJ2-3; D is perhaps TRBD1 (5 bases). The CDR3 has 15 amino acids. Germline V gene data show CDR1 as SQVTM and CDR2 as ANQGSEA. The V and J ends lost 0 bases and 6 bases respectively, with 16 bases between them. The CDR3 loop reads CSVEEVGVKGDTQYF. CDR3 coding DNA: TGCAGCGTTGAAGAAGTAGGGGTGAAGGGGGATACGCAGTATTTT.

The chain recombines TRBV7-9 with TRBJ1-2; D gene ambiguous. The germline V gene encodes CDR1 SEHNR and CDR2 FQNEAQ (reference sequence). The CDR3 sequence is 14 residues long. V dropped 3 bases and J dropped 7 bases, with 15 bases sitting between them. CDR3 sequence (DNA): TGTGCCAGCAGCTTGACCGGGATATCTCGTGGCTACACCTTC. This codes for CASSLTGISRGYTF.

The chain recombines TRBV19 with TRBJ2-2; 13 bases map to TRBD2. Germline CDR1 and CDR2: LNHDA and SQIVND (reference sequence). The J segment lost 0 bases and the V segment lost 6 bases, leaving 4 bases of the junction unmatched. The CDR3 runs 17 residues. This CDR3 reads CASRRTSGGTNTGELFF. For the CDR3, the DNA is TGTGCCAGTAGGAGGACTAGCGGGGGAACGAACACCGGGGAGCTGTTTTTT. Supplemented by reference TRBV19 and TRBJ2-2, the full variable domain reads DGGITQSPKYLFRKEGQNVTLSCEQNLNHDAMYWYRQDPGQGLRLIYYSQIVNDFQKGDIAEGYSVSREKKESFPLTVTSAQKNPTAFYLCASRRTSGGTNTGELFFGEGSRLTVL.

This chain uses TRBV10-1 with TRBJ2-7, with TRBD1 matching over 7 bases. Germline CDR1 is WNHNN and CDR2 is SYGVQD (reference sequence). The CDR3 is 15 residues long. The V gene end was trimmed by 0 bases and the J gene end by 1 base; junction bases not matched to a gene: 3. This CDR3 reads CASSESGTASYEQYF. Written as DNA, the CDR3 is TGCGCCAGCAGTGAGTCTGGGACAGCTTCCTACGAGCAGTACTTC.

The count of this clone is one. The chain has TRBV27 and TRBJ1-1, with TRBD1 identical over 9 bases. The CDR3 sequence is 15 residues long. Germline assignment: CDR1 MNHEY and CDR2 SMNVEV (reference sequence). J gave up 8 bases and V 6 bases, and 13 bases lay outside the gene matches. This CDR3 is CASRSRPGQGAEAFF. CDR3 nucleotides: TGTGCCAGCAGGTCAAGACCGGGACAGGGCGCAGAAGCTTTCTTT.

The chain carries TRBV5-4 and TRBJ1-5, with 10 bases fitting TRBD1. V lost 4 bases, J lost 6 bases, and 7 bases stayed unmatched. Per germline, CDR1 SGHNT and CDR2 YYREEE (reference sequence). CDR3 length equals 15 residues. This CDR3 is CASSIGTGVGQPQHF. DNA for the CDR3: TGTGCCAGCAGCATTGGGACAGGGGTGGGTCAGCCCCAGCATTTT.

The genes are TRBV19 and TRBJ1-1; no clear D. The V end lost 5 bases, the J end lost 6 bases, and 16 bases lay between the germline ends. Germline V gene lookup returns CDR1 LNHDA and CDR2 SQIVND (reference sequence). The CDR3 length is 14 residues. DNA of the CDR3: TGTGCCAGTAGTGATGACGGGAGGGTCGCTGAAGCTTTCTTT. It encodes CASSDDGRVAEAFF.

The V and J genes are TRBV29-1 and TRBJ2-2, with D perhaps matching TRBD1 (5 bases). This CDR3 has 15 amino acids. Trimming cost V 8 bases and J 0 bases, with 16 bases left between them. The V gene's germline CDR1 is SQVTM and CDR2 ANQGSEA. The CDR3 sequence: CSFTDSVANTGELFF. CDR3 DNA sequence: TGCAGCTTCACCGACAGCGTCGCGAACACCGGGGAGCTGTTTTTT.

The chain recombines TRBV10-3 with TRBJ2-2; 10 positions match TRBD1. Germline V CDR1 and CDR2: ENHRY, SYGVKD. With V trimmed by 4 bases and J by 4 bases, 18 bases remained unmatched. CDR3 length equals 20 residues. The CDR3 loop reads CAISGRDRGRRGGGTGELFF. Written as DNA, the CDR3 is TGTGCCATCAGTGGCCGGGACAGGGGAAGGAGAGGCGGGGGCACCGGGGAGCTGTTTTTT.

In its sample, this clone was seen a few times. The chain couples TRBV7-2 to TRBJ2-1; D uncertain. The CDR3 covers 16 residues. Trimming shortened V by 1 base and J by 3 bases, and 13 bases separated the two germline ends. Germline-derived CDR1 and CDR2 are SGHTA and FQGNSA. CDR3 nucleotides: TGTGCCAGCAGCTTAGTGTCCACGCAGGTCTACAATGAGCAGTTCTTC. It encodes CASSLVSTQVYNEQFF.